These T cell receptor beta chains were read from a single sample in a study of T-cell reconstitution after alpha-beta-depleted transplantation in children. From the PCR reads, TCRdb called clonotypes with MiXCR, one entry per CDR3 protein. The repertoire holds more than 500,000 distinct CDR3 sequences, with about an eighth as singletons. The sample in question was PBMCs, mostly from graft donor cells, obtained 180 days after TCRalphabeta/CD19-depleted stem cell transplant. The receptors shown here come from a female patient aged 2-15 years who had a stem cell transplant for aplastic anemia, so the T cells may come from the graft donor. Both conserved end residues are part of each CDR3. A D gene is named only where the DNA matches it firmly. Clone sizes are given selectively: once, few, many, or a class where the clone is expanded.

J gene,V gene,clone size,CDR3 length,D gene,CDR3 DNA,CDR3 protein
TRBJ1-2,TRBV12-3/TRBV12-4,many,15,.,TGTGCCAGCAGTTTAGAGATCTGGGTATACTATGGCTACACCTTC,CASSLEIWVYYGYTF
TRBJ2-3,TRBV21-1,.,16,.,TGTGCCAGCAGTCTTGGGAGTAGCGGGACGACAGATACGCAGTATTTT,CASSLGSSGTTDTQYF
TRBJ1-6,TRBV12-3/TRBV12-4,few,15,TRBD1,TGTGCCAGCAGTTCCCCGGACAGGGAAGGTTCACCCCTCCACTTT,CASSSPDREGSPLHF
TRBJ2-1,TRBV7-2,few,13,.,TGTGCCAGCAGCTCCCCGACTCAGAATGAGCAGTTCTTC,CASSSPTQNEQFF
TRBJ2-5,TRBV12-3/TRBV12-4,many,16,TRBD1,TGTGCCAGCAGTCCGACCTGGACAGGGGGCGAAGAGACCCAGTACTTC,CASSPTWTGGEETQYF
TRBJ2-1,TRBV4-3,.,15,.,TGCGCCAGCAGCCGAGCCGGGACAACCTACAATGAGCAGTTCTTC,CASSRAGTTYNEQFF
TRBJ2-5,TRBV19,.,15,TRBD1,TGTGCCAGTAGTCGGGACAGGGGGCGTCGAGAGACCCAGTACTTC,CASSRDRGRRETQYF
TRBJ2-7,TRBV4-3,.,15,.,TGCGCCAGCAGCCAAGGAGACAGGCTCGCCCACGAGCAGTACTTC,CASSQGDRLAHEQYF
TRBJ1-4,TRBV19,few,16,.,TGTGCCAGTAGTATAGGTTCTGGTGCAACTAATGAAAAACTGTTTTTT,CASSIGSGATNEKLFF
TRBJ2-4,TRBV20-1,many,13,TRBD1,TGCAGTGTTGACGACAGGGGGAAAAACATTCAGTACTTC,CSVDDRGKNIQYF
TRBJ2-1,TRBV7-9,few,15,.,TGTGCCAGCAGCTTAGGAGGGAACAGTCCCAATGAGCAGTTCTTC,CASSLGGNSPNEQFF
TRBJ1-2,TRBV18,many,13,TRBD1,TGTGCCAGCAGTCCGGGACAGGACTATGGCTACACCTTC,CASSPGQDYGYTF
TRBJ2-7,TRBV5-1,few,14,TRBD2,TGCGCCAGCAGCTCGGGACTACCGCCCTACGAGCAGTACTTC,CASSSGLPPYEQYF
TRBJ1-1,TRBV11-2,few,18,.,TGTGCCAGCAGCTCTTATATGGCCGGTTGGGGGCGTAACGCTGAAGCTTTCTTT,CASSSYMAGWGRNAEAFF
TRBJ2-5,TRBV29-1,.,14,.,TGCAGCGTTGTGTCGCACCTGTACCAAGAGACCCAGTACTTC,CSVVSHLYQETQYF
TRBJ1-1,TRBV5-1,.,16,.,TGCGCCAGCAGCTTGGCGTCTAGAGGGCCCAACACTGAAGCTTTCTTT,CASSLASRGPNTEAFF
TRBJ2-2,TRBV5-1,.,19,.,TGCGCCAGCAGCTTGGAGGGGCCGGATCCCCCCTCGAACACCGGGGAGCTGTTTTTT,CASSLEGPDPPSNTGELFF
TRBJ2-7,TRBV2,few,12,.,TGTGCCAGCATAGTAGCCTACTACGAGCAGTACTTC,CASIVAYYEQYF
TRBJ1-2,TRBV18,few,14,.,TGTGCCAGCTCACCGGGGAGACAGGTCTATGGCTACACCTTC,CASSPGRQVYGYTF
TRBJ2-1,TRBV20-1,.,17,TRBD2,TGCAGTGCTAGTCCGACTAGCGGGTTGAGCTCCTACAATGAGCAGTTCTTC,CSASPTSGLSSYNEQFF
TRBJ1-1,TRBV7-9,.,14,.,TGTGCCAGCAGCATGGACCCCCGGGGCACTGAAGCTTTCTTT,CASSMDPRGTEAFF
TRBJ1-1,TRBV12-3/TRBV12-4,.,14,TRBD1,TGTGCCAGCAGTGACAGGGGGCCGAACACTGAAGCTTTCTTT,CASSDRGPNTEAFF
TRBJ2-5,TRBV27,few,15,TRBD2,TGTGCCAGCAGTCCCGCTAGCGGGAGTAGAGAGACCCAGTACTTC,CASSPASGSRETQYF
TRBJ2-1,TRBV20-1,.,13,.,TGCAGTGCTCCTAATACGGGCTTGGGGGAGCAGTTCTTC,CSAPNTGLGEQFF